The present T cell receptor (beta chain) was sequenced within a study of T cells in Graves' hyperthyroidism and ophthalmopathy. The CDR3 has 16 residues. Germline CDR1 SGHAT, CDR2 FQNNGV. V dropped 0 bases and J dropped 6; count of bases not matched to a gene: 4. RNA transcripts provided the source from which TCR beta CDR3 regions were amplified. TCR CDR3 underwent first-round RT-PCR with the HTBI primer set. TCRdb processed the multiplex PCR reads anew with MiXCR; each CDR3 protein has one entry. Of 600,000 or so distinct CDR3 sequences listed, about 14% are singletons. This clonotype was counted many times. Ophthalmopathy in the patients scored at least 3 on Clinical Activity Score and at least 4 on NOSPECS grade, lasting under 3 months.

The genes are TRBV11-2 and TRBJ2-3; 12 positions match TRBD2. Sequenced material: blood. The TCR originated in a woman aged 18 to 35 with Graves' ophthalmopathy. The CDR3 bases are TGTGCCAGCAGCTTAGAGGCTAGCGGGAGGGGTGATACGCAGTATTTT. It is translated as CASSLEASGRGDTQYF. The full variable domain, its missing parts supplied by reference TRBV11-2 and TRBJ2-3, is EAGVAQSPRYKIIEKRQSVAFWCNPISGHATLYWYQQILGQGPKLLIQFQNNGVVDDSQLPKDRFSAERLKGVDSTLKIQPAKLEDSAVYLCASSLEASGRGDTQYFGPGTRLTVL.